Included here is one T cell receptor beta chain sequence, with context. The data belong to a study of blood T cell repertoires in COVID-19. The method was immunoSEQ multiplex PCR; TCRdb's version includes in-frame clones alone and lacks a portion of them. The sample carries approximately 150,000 clones, around 85% recorded once. This CDR3 comprises 15 residues. CDR1 and CDR2 from the germline V gene are GTSNPN and SVGIG (reference sequence). Trimming removed 3 bases from V and 3 bases from J; junction bases left unmatched: 6. The origin of this receptor is a man in his sixties or seventies with acute or convalescent COVID-19. The sample was peripheral blood. The J gene is TRBJ2-7, the V gene TRBV30; 12 nucleotides line up with TRBD2. CDR3 loop: CAWSLRLAGVYEQYF. CDR3 nucleotide sequence: TGTGCCTGGAGCCTTCGACTAGCGGGAGTCTACGAGCAGTACTTC.